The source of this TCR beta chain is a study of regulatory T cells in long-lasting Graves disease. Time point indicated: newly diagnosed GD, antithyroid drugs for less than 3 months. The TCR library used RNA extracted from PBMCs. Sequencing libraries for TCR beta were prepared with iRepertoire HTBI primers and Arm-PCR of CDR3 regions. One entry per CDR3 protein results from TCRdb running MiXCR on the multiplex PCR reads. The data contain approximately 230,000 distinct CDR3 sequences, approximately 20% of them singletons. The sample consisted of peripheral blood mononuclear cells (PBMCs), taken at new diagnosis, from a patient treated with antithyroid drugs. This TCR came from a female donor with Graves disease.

As DNA, the CDR3 is TGTGCCAGCAGTTCTGGACTGATCCCCTACGAGCAGTACTTC. Amino acid sequence: CASSSGLIPYEQYF. The rearrangement uses TRBV27 and TRBJ2-7; D is perhaps TRBD2 (5 bases). Germline-derived CDR1 and CDR2 are MNHEY and SMNVEV (reference sequence). This CDR3 contains 14 residues. Trimming took off 4 bases at V and 2 bases at J, with 12 bases between the two ends.